Given below is one T cell receptor beta chain in context. The PCR employed 60 Vbeta primers together with 13 Jbeta primers. Method: immunoSEQ multiplex PCR; TCRdb's copy keeps in-frame clones and lacks some. The sample lists about 200,000 clones, 60% to 80% occurring once. The V end was cut by 0 bases, the J end by 3 bases, with 11 bases between. The length of the CDR3 is 16 residues. CDR1 is KGHSY, CDR2 FQNENV, per germline. The sample originates from a study of cytomegalovirus exposure and HLA in healthy donors. This chain connects TRBV16 to TRBJ1-4, with D perhaps matching TRBD1 (5 bases). Material for sequencing was PBMCs. The clonotype originates from a male donor in good health and CMV-seronegative. The CDR3 coding sequence is TGTGCCAGCAGCCAATCGTTTTGGGGGGCTAATGAAAAACTGTTTTTT. Its translation is CASSQSFWGANEKLFF. Together with reference TRBV16 and TRBJ1-4, the CDR3 gives the full variable domain: GEEVAQTPKHLVRGEGQKAKLYCAPIKGHSYVFWYQQVLKNEFKFLISFQNENVFDETGMPKERFSAKCLPNSPCSLEIQATKLEDSAVYFCASSQSFWGANEKLFFGSGTQLSVL.